This T cell receptor (beta chain) emerged from a study of blood T cell repertoires in COVID-19. Across the whole study: The samples span acute and convalescent COVID-19 from the United States, Italy and Spain. Sources were T cells, B-cell-depleted T cells, or PBMCs; the material itself was cDNA or gDNA.

Germline CDR1 MNHEY, CDR2 SVGAGI. This CDR3 has 16 residues. Germline trimming cut 4 bases from V and 3 bases from J; bases unmatched to any gene: 2. In the original processing: Amplification of reference gene primers was used by the study to estimate nucleated cell counts. Using immunoSEQ multiplex PCR, the repertoire was profiled, and TCRdb retains in-frame clones only, with some absent. V and J calls and clone size are as listed in that table; D and trimming were resolved from the DNA. Altogether 74,000 or so clones are present, over 70% being singletons, with the ten largest covering less than 2.5%.

Material: peripheral blood. The rearrangement joins TRBV6-5 to TRBJ2-3, with TRBD2 matching over 15 bases. The clonotype was recovered from a human donor in a cohort sampled during active COVID-19. CDR3 nucleotide sequence: TGTGCCAGCAGTTGGGGACTAGCGGGAGGAACAGATACGCAGTATTTT. It codes for CASSWGLAGGTDTQYF.